The clone carrying this T cell receptor (beta chain) was recorded at least ten times. The data originate from a study of T cells in Graves' hyperthyroidism and ophthalmopathy. Under 3 months was the duration of disease in ophthalmopathy patients, who also had a Clinical Activity Score of at least 3 and a NOSPECS grade of at least 4. Diagnoses used clinical symptoms, serum thyroxine and TRAb, thyroid ultrasound and orbital computed tomography. The investigators amplified TCR beta CDR3 regions from RNA transcripts. When the TCR CDR3 underwent first-round RT-PCR, the HTBI primer set was used. TCRdb analysed the multiplex PCR reads with MiXCR anew, one entry per CDR3 protein. The sample records around 570,000 distinct CDR3 sequences, about 20% being singletons. The V end was cut by 6 bases, the J end by 5 bases, with 10 bases between. The CDR3 extends over 12 amino acids. The V gene's germline CDR1 is MNHNS and CDR2 SASEGT.

The source of this sequence is a man aged 35 to 55 with Graves' ophthalmopathy. This chain uses TRBV6-1 with TRBJ2-5; D might be TRBD1 or TRBD2, each matching 5 bases. Sequencing used blood. The CDR3 DNA reads as TGTGCCAGCAGGTTGGGGGATGAGACCCAGTACTTC. This codes for CASRLGDETQYF.